This T cell receptor beta chain was sequenced during a study of metastatic and nonmetastatic thyroid tumors. Comment on this clone: Antigen specificity is unknown.

Findings of the study overall: The reported finding was significantly higher TCR beta diversity in malignant thyroid tumors relative to benign nodules, in blood and tumor.

Authors' data handling: A distant-metastasis classifier for papillary thyroid cancer was built using CDR3 differences across clinicopathological groups. TCRdb re-analyzed the PCR reads using MiXCR. TCRdb's processing, not the study's, gives the V and J calls here. The sample carries tens of thousands of clones, roughly 15% recorded once. Nobody among the patients had been given any treatment before thyroid surgery. Sequenced sample: blood. The receptor was derived from a female donor with papillary thyroid cancer or a benign thyroid nodule (not recorded which). Some clones in this sample may be carry-over from other donors' samples.

This CDR3 is CASRQTANGLAQYTQYF. CDR3 nucleotide sequence: TGTGCCAGCAGACAAACGGCAAACGGACTAGCCCAATATACCCAGTACTTC. The rearrangement uses TRBV28 and TRBJ2-5; 8 nucleotides agree with TRBD2. This CDR3 contains 17 residues. The germline gives CDR1 MDHEN, CDR2 SYDVKM. The V and J ends lost 6 bases and 8 bases, in that order; junction bases with no gene match: 20.